This T cell receptor (beta chain) was observed in a study of T-cell memory formation after mild COVID-19. As for the study in general: There were largely donor-specific TCR clusters.

V lost 6 bases to trimming and J lost 4 bases; unmatched junction nucleotides: 8. Germline V gene lookup returns CDR1 LNHNV and CDR2 YYDKDF (reference sequence). The CDR3 runs to 15 residues. Broader study findings: Some clones that responded were present in memory (sampled pre-infection), which suggests cross-reactive memory joined. Second-wave clones reaching peak frequency on day 37 lacked confirmed SARS-CoV-2 specificity.

This clonotype turned up a few times. No antigen is known for it. One entry per CDR3 protein, called by TCRdb with MiXCR from the 5' RACE reads. The table shows roughly 130,000 distinct CDR3 sequences, with roughly 15% occurring only once. The receptor comes from an adult woman who had mild COVID-19 (a few samples of this study predate the infection). Cell type and time point are not known. The rearrangement links TRBV15 to TRBJ2-2, with 7 bases matching TRBD2. The sample consisted of PBMCs or a T cell subset sorted from them (not recorded which). CDR3 in DNA: TGTGCCACCAGGCGGGGCGGGGAGGGCACCGGGGAGCTGTTTTTT. Encoded protein: CATRRGGEGTGELFF.